The present T cell receptor beta chain was sequenced within a study of Ad26.COV2.S vaccination and SARS-CoV-2 variants. The V and J ends lost 6 bases and 1 base, in that order; junction bases with no gene match: 4. The CDR3 sequence is 14 residues long. CDR1 and CDR2 (germline): ENHRY, SYGVKD. The treatment here: roughly 19 received Ad26.COV2.S at low or high dose, single or two shots; 5 received placebo; per-sample allocation not given. Samples were taken on day 63 after the first vaccine or placebo injection. In Boston, the donor was an adult between 18-55 years of age. Only in-frame clones appear in the TCRdb table, and some are missing; sequencing was by immunoSEQ multiplex PCR. Altogether about 440,000 clones are present, about nine tenths being singletons, with the ten largest covering less than 5.5%.

The receptor comes from a person aged 18 to 59 who received the Ad26.COV2.S COVID-19 vaccine or a placebo. Here the sequenced sample was peripheral blood, taken in a trial of Ad26.COV2.S vaccine versus placebo. This sequence joins TRBV10-3 and TRBJ2-7, with 9 bases aligning to TRBD1. The CDR3 region has the DNA TGTGCCATCAGCCGACAGGGGGGTTCCTACGAGCAGTACTTC. This gives the protein CAISRQGGSYEQYF.